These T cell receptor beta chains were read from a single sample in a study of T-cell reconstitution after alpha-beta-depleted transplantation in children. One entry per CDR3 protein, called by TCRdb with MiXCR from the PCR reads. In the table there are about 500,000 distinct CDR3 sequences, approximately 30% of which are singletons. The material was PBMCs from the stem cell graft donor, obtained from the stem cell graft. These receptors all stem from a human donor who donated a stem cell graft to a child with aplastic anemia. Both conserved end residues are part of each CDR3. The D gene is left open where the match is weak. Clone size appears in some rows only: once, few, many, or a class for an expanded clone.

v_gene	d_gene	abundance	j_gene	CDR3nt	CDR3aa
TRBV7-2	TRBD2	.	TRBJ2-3	TGTGCCAGCAGCCACCCACGCTCGGGGGGTCCAGATACGCAGTATTTT	CASSHPRSGGPDTQYF
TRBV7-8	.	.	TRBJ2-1	TGTGCCAGCAGCTTTCCATATAACAATGAGCAGTTCTTC	CASSFPYNNEQFF
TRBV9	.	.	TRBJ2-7	TGTGCCAGCAGCGTAGGGTTCAACTCCTACGAGCAGTACTTC	CASSVGFNSYEQYF
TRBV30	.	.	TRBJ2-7	TGTGCCTGGAGCAGCGGGTCCCCCTACGAGCAGTACTTC	CAWSSGSPYEQYF
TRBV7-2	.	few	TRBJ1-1	TGTGCCAGCAGCTTAAATGGGGGGCGGACTGAAGCTTTCTTT	CASSLNGGRTEAFF
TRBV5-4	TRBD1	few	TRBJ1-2	TGTGCCAGCAGCGCGGGACAGCAAGAGAATGGCTACACCTTC	CASSAGQQENGYTF
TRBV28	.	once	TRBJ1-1	TGTGCCAGCTCCAGCGGGCCAAGAATCCGGGCTTTCTTT	CASSSGPRIRAFF
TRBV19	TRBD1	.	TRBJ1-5	TGTGCCAGTAGGCCCGGGACAGGCAACCTATATAGCAATCAGCCCCAGCATTTT	CASRPGTGNLYSNQPQHF
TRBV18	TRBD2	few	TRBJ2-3	TGTGCCAGCTCATCCTGGACTAGCGGGACTCCAGATACGCAGTATTTT	CASSSWTSGTPDTQYF
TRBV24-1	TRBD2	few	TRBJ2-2	TGTGCCACCAGTGGTCGTAGACTAGCGGCTACCGGGGAGCTGTTTTTT	CATSGRRLAATGELFF
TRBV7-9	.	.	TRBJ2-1	TGTGCCAGCAGCGGCCCCGGGGCTCATTCTAAGGCTGAGCAGTTCTTC	CASSGPGAHSKAEQFF
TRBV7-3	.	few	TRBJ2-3	TGTGCCAGCAGCTCAGGACACACGCAGTATTTT	CASSSGHTQYF
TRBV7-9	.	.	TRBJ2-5	TGTGCCAGCAGCCGCCGACAGGGAGGAGGAGAGACCCAGTACTTC	CASSRRQGGGETQYF
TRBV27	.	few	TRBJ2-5	TGTGCCAGCAGTTCCCTAGGAGGGGAGACCCAGTACTTC	CASSSLGGETQYF
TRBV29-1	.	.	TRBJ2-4	TGCAGCGCCCTGGGCAGGGGGGACATTCAGTACTTC	CSALGRGDIQYF
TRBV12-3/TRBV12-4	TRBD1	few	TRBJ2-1	TGTGCCAGCAGTACCCCAAAGACAGGGCCCGGCTCCTACAATGAGCAGTTCTTC	CASSTPKTGPGSYNEQFF
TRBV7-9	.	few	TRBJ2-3	TGTGCCAGCAGCGCAGCTGTTCCGGGACGAGGGGCAGATACGCAGTATTTT	CASSAAVPGRGADTQYF
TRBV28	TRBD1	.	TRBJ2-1	TGTGCCAGCACCGGCCCACCGGGACAGGGGGCGAGCGGGGGACACAATGAGCAGTTCTTC	CASTGPPGQGASGGHNEQFF
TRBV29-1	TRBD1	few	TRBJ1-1	TGCAGCGGACACAGGGGGCTCATGAACACTGAAGCTTTCTTT	CSGHRGLMNTEAFF
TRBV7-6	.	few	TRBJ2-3	TGTGCCAGCAGCTTAACCACGCGTGCCGGAGATACGCAGTATTTT	CASSLTTRAGDTQYF
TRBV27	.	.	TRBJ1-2	TGTGCCAGCAGTTCGGACGGCCTTGGTCCTAACTATGGCTACACCTTC	CASSSDGLGPNYGYTF
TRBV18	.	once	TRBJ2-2	TGTGCCAGCTCACCACCGGTGAGGAAGAACACCGGGGAGCTGTTTTTT	CASSPPVRKNTGELFF
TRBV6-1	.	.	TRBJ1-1	TGTGCCAGCGGACTAGCGGGCCCGTTAAACACTGAAGCTTTCTTT	CASGLAGPLNTEAFF
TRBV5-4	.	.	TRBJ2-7	TGTGCCAGCAGTCTCAGAGTTGGACCACCGAGCGGTGAGCAGTACTTC	CASSLRVGPPSGEQYF
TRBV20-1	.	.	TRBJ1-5	TGCAGTGCAGATAACAGGGCCGGTCAGCCCCAGCATTTT	CSADNRAGQPQHF
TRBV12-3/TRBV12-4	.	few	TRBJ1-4	TGTGCCAGCAGGCGGGCATCTGGAACTAATGAAAAACTGTTTTTT	CASRRASGTNEKLFF
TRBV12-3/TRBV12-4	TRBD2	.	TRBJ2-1	TGTGCCAGCACGGGGACTAGCGGATACAATGAGCAGTTCTTC	CASTGTSGYNEQFF
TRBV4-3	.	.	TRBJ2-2	TGCGCCAGCAGCCAAGACTTCTGGGGAAGCACCGGGGAGCTGTTTTTT	CASSQDFWGSTGELFF
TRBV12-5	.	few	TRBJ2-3	TGTGCTAGTGGTATAGCTGATACGCAGTATTTT	CASGIADTQYF
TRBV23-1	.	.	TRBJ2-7	TGCGCCAGCAGTCAACAGACAAGGAACTACGAGCAGTACTTC	CASSQQTRNYEQYF
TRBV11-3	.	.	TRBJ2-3	TGTGCCAGCAGCGACCCACGGCGCGGGACGGACAATACGCAGTATTTT	CASSDPRRGTDNTQYF
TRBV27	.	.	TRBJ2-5	TGTGCCAGCAGCGGGATTCCCCCCCCACAAGAGACCCAGTACTTC	CASSGIPPPQETQYF
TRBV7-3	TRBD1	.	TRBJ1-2	TGTGCCAGCAGCCCTAATGGGCAGGGGGATTATGGCTACACCTTC	CASSPNGQGDYGYTF
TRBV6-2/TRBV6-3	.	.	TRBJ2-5	TGTGCCAGCAGTTACTTCGAAAAGACCCAGTACTTC	CASSYFEKTQYF
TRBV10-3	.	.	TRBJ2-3	TGTGCCATCACGAACCTCGGCACAGATACGCAGTATTTT	CAITNLGTDTQYF
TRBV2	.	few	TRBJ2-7	TGTGCCAGCAGTGACGGGGGCGACTACGAGCAGTACTTC	CASSDGGDYEQYF
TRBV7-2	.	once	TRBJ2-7	TGTGCCAGCAGCGCCCAAGGGTCCGCCTACGAGCAGTACTTC	CASSAQGSAYEQYF
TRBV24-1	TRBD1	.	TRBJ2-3	TGTGCCACCAGTGATACCGGGACAGGGGAAGAGGATACGCAGTATTTT	CATSDTGTGEEDTQYF
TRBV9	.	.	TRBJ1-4	TGTGCCAGCAGCGTAGGCAGACCAAATGAAAAACTGTTTTTT	CASSVGRPNEKLFF